This TCR beta chain is drawn from a study of blood T cell repertoires in COVID-19. CDR1 is SGHNT, CDR2 YENEEA, per germline. This CDR3 contains 15 residues. V dropped 5 bases and J dropped 2 bases, with 13 bases sitting between them. Using immunoSEQ multiplex PCR, the repertoire was profiled, and TCRdb retains in-frame clones only, with some absent. This sample has 300,000 to 500,000 clones, with 88% found just once. V is TRBV11-3 and J is TRBJ2-1, with D possibly being TRBD2 (7 bases). What was sequenced was PBMCs or T cells enriched from blood (not recorded which). This sequence was found in a woman aged 25 to 39 with acute COVID-19. The CDR3 spells CASSARGAPYNEQFF. In nucleotides, the CDR3 is TGTGCCAGCAGCGCCCGGGGGGCCCCCTACAATGAGCAGTTCTTC.